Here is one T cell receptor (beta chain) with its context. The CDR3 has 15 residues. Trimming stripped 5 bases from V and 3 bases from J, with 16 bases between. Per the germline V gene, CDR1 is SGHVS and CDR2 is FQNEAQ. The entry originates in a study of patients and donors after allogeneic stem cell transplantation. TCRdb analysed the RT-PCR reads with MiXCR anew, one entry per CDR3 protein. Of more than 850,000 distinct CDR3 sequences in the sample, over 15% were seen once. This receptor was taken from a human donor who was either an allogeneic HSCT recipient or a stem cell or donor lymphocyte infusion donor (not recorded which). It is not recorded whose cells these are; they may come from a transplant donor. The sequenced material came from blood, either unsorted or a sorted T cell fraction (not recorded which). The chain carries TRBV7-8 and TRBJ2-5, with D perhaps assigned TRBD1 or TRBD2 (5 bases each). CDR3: CASSKPGRLEETQYF. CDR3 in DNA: TGTGCCAGCAGCAAACCGGGACGCCTCGAAGAGACCCAGTACTTC.